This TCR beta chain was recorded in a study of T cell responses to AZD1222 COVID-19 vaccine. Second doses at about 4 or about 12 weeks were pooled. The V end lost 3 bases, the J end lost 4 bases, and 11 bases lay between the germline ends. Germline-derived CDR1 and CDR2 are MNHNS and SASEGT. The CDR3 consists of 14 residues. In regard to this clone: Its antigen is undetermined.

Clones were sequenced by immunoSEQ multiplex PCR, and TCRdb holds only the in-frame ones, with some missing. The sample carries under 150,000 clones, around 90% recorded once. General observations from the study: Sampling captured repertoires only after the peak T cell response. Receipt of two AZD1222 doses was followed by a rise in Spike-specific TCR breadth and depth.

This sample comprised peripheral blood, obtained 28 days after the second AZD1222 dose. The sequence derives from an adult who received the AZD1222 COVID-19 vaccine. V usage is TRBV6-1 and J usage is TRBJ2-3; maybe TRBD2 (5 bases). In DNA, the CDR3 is TGTGCCAGCAGTGATGGAGCGGCCGCAGATACGCAGTATTTT. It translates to CASSDGAAADTQYF.